This section outlines one T cell receptor (beta chain) sequence together with its context. The data belong to a study of blood T cell repertoires in COVID-19. As originally analysed: Cell counts per sample came from amplifying reference gene primers. Clones were read by immunoSEQ multiplex PCR, and TCRdb kept only the in-frame ones, dropping some. V, J and clone size reflect that table, while D and trimming were determined from the DNA. The data contain 100,000 to 120,000 clones, roughly 87% of them singletons. The TCR originated in a man between 50 and 59 years old with acute or convalescent COVID-19. Sequencing used peripheral blood.

CDR3 DNA sequence: TGTGCCAGCAGCTACGGGACAGGGGACCTATACAATGAGCAGTTCTTC. It is translated as CASSYGTGDLYNEQFF. This rearrangement joins TRBV5-4 to TRBJ2-1; 10 bases are shared with TRBD1. In germline, CDR1 is SGHNT, CDR2 YYREEE (reference sequence). The V and J ends lost 3 bases and 4 bases, in that order; junction bases with no gene match: 7. This CDR3 is built from 16 residues.